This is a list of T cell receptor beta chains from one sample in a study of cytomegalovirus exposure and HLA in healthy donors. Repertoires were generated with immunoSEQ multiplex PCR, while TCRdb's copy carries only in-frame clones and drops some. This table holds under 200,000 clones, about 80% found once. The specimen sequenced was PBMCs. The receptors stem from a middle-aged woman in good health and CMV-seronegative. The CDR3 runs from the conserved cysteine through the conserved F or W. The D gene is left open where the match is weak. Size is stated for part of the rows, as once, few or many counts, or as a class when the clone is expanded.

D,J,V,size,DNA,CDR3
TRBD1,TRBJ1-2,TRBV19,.,TGTGCCAGTTACGCCGGGACGACAGGGGGCAATGGCTACACCTTC,CASYAGTTGGNGYTF
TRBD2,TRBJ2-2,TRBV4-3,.,TGCGCCAGCAGCCTAGGACTAGCGGGACGCACCGGGGAGCTGTTTTTT,CASSLGLAGRTGELFF
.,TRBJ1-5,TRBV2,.,TGTGCCAGCAGAGGTGGACAGATAAATCAGCCCCAGCATTTT,CASRGGQINQPQHF
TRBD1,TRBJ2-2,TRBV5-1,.,TGCGCCAGCAGCTTCCTGACAGGGTCGAACACCGGGGAGCTGTTTTTT,CASSFLTGSNTGELFF
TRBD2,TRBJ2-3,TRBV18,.,TGTGCCAGCTCACCGCCGGGACTAGCGGGTGCTAGCACAGATACGCAGTATTTT,CASSPPGLAGASTDTQYF
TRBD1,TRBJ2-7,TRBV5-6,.,TGTGCCAGCAGCTCAGCCGCGGGACAGGGGGCCTACCCCGCCTACGAGCAGTACTTC,CASSSAAGQGAYPAYEQYF
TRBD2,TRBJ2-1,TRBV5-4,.,TGTGCCAGCATTGGGGGGACTAGCGGGAGGAATGAGCAGTTCTTC,CASIGGTSGRNEQFF
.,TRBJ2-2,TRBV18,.,TGTGCCAGCTCACTTGGTGGACAGACGAACACCGGGGAGCTGTTTTTT,CASSLGGQTNTGELFF
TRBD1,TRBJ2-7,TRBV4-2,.,TGTGCCAGCAGCCAAGGGGGGACAGGGCAGGGCGAGCAGTACTTC,CASSQGGTGQGEQYF
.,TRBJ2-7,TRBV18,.,TGTGCCAGCTCACAATTGACAGACTACGAGCAGTACTTC,CASSQLTDYEQYF
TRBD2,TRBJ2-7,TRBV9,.,TGTGCCAGCAGCGTAGGCGGGGGGGGGTACGAGCAGTACTTC,CASSVGGGGYEQYF
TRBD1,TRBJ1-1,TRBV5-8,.,TGTGCCAGCAGCTTGAGTCGGACAGGGGTAGGCACTGAAGCTTTCTTT,CASSLSRTGVGTEAFF
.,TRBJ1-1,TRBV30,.,TGTGCCTGGAGTGTAGGTGGTCCGGGAGTCTTT,CAWSVGGPGVF
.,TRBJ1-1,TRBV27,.,TGTGCCAGCAGTTCCTCCGGGACGGGCAGCGGGGAAGCTTTCTTT,CASSSSGTGSGEAFF
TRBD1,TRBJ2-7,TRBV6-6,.,TGTGCCAGCAGTTATTCCACGACAGGGGAGTTCTACGAGCAGTACTTC,CASSYSTTGEFYEQYF
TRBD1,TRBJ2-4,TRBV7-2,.,TGTGCCAGCAGCTTACAGGGGGCTCAGGTCATTCAGTACTTC,CASSLQGAQVIQYF
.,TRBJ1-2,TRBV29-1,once,TGCAGCCTCGGCGAGGGGGAGGGTCGAGGCTACACCTTC,CSLGEGEGRGYTF
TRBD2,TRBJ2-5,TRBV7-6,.,TGTGCCAGCAGCTTAGGACTAGCGGGAGTCTGGGAGACCCAGTACTTC,CASSLGLAGVWETQYF
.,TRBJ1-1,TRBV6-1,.,TGTGCCAGCCCTGGGGGGGGGCCGAACACTGAAGCTTTCTTT,CASPGGGPNTEAFF
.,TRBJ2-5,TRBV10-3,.,TGTGCCATCAGTGAAGGATTGGGGCAGGGGTCGGAGACCCAGTACTTC,CAISEGLGQGSETQYF
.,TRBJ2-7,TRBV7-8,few,TGTGCCAGCAGCTTAGCTTTGGACAACGTTTACGAGCAGTACTTC,CASSLALDNVYEQYF
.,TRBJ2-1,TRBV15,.,TGTGCCACCAGCAGAGACAGGTACAATGAGCAGTTCTTC,CATSRDRYNEQFF
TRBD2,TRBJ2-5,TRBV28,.,TGTGCCAGCAGTTTATTCGGGGGGGAGGAGACCCAGTACTTC,CASSLFGGEETQYF
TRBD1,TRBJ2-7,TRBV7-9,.,TGTGCCAGCAAGGGGGACAGGGGTGAGCAGTACTTC,CASKGDRGEQYF
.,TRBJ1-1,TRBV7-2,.,TGTGCCAGCACCCGGGGGGGGCTGAACACTGAAGCTTTCTTT,CASTRGGLNTEAFF
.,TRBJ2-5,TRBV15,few,TGTGCCACCAGCAGAGTAGGCGGGGAGGACCAAGAGACCCAGTACTTC,CATSRVGGEDQETQYF
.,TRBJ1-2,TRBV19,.,TGTGCCAGTAAACGGGGGTTAAACTATGGCTACACCTTC,CASKRGLNYGYTF
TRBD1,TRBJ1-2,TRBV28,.,TGTGCCAGCCGAGGGACAGGTGCGGGTCACGGCTATGGCTACACCTTC,CASRGTGAGHGYGYTF
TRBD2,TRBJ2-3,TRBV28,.,TGTGCCAGTCGGATGGCGGGAGGGGCACACACAGATACGCAGTATTTT,CASRMAGGAHTDTQYF
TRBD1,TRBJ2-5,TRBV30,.,TGTGCCTGGAGTGTAGACAGGACAGGGCTCGAGACCCAGTACTTC,CAWSVDRTGLETQYF
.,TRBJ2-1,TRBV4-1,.,TGCGCCAGCAGCCAAGATCCTCTAGCGCCCGAGCAGTTCTTC,CASSQDPLAPEQFF
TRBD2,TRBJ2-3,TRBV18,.,TGTGCCAGCTCACCACCGGGACTAGCGGAAGAAGGTACGCAGTATTTT,CASSPPGLAEEGTQYF
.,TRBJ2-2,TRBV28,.,TGTGCCAGCAGTTTATTCGGCACCGGGGAGCTGTTTTTT,CASSLFGTGELFF
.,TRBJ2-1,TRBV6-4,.,TGTGCCAGTCGACTCAAGCAGGGGTCGGCGGAGCAGTTCTTC,CASRLKQGSAEQFF
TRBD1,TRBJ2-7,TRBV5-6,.,TGTGCCACCCAGTCCGGGACAGGGGTCGAGCAGTACTTC,CATQSGTGVEQYF
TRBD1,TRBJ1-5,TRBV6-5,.,TGTGCCAGCAGTCTCGGACAGGGGAATCAGCCCCAGCATTTT,CASSLGQGNQPQHF
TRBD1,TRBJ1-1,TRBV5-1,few,TGCGCCAGCAGCTTGGATACAGGGGGTGGCACTGAAGCTTTCTTT,CASSLDTGGGTEAFF
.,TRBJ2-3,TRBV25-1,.,TGTGCCAGCAATCGTGGCACAGATACGCAGTATTTT,CASNRGTDTQYF
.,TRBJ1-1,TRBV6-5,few,TGTGCCAGCAGTTACGGGCAGGTAAACACTGAAGCTTTCTTT,CASSYGQVNTEAFF
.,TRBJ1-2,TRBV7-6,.,TGTGCCAGCAGTTCAGACGAGGCCTACTATGGCTACACCTTC,CASSSDEAYYGYTF
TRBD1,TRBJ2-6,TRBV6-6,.,TGTGCCAGCAGTTACCGGTCAGGGGGCGCGGGCGTCCTGACTTTC,CASSYRSGGAGVLTF